The T cell receptor beta chain under discussion was sequenced for a study of long-term antiretroviral therapy in people with HIV. CDR3 length: 16 residues. V shed 6 bases and J shed 2 bases, with 20 bases lying between them. The V gene's germline CDR1 is MNHEY and CDR2 SMNVEV (reference sequence). Researchers ran immunoSEQ v3.0 at survey level. 40,000-50,000 T-cell genomes per sample were the sequencing target. Data came from immunoSEQ multiplex PCR; TCRdb stores just in-frame clones and leaves some out. The repertoire holds 33,000 or so clones, with around four fifths as singletons. This chain links TRBV27 with TRBJ2-7, with no clear D. This specimen was unsorted PBMCs, taken 0.3 years after starting antiretroviral therapy. The origin of this receptor is a man between 18 and 29 years old with HIV. CDR3 sequence: CASRPPPGWDPYEQYF. Here the CDR3 DNA reads TGTGCCAGCAGACCCCCGCCGGGTTGGGATCCCTACGAGCAGTACTTC.